This T cell receptor beta chain was profiled in a study of T cells in Graves' hyperthyroidism and ophthalmopathy (dated by TCRdb to the late 2010s). Background for the entire study: Peripheral blood was sampled at the time of initial diagnosis, prior to any treatment. To identify TCR V-J signatures that set the groups apart, the researchers used a discovery cohort of more than 95 patients, made up of 43 with Graves' ophthalmopathy and 57 with stable Graves' hyperthyroidism. An independent validation cohort of around 19 hyperthyroidism patients and about 16 patients who later progressed to ophthalmopathy tested prospective prediction of ophthalmopathy. For training and testing, the approximately 92 patients in the discovery cohort were randomly divided in a 7:3 ratio. Thyroid tissue and blood T-cell repertoires from six Graves' hyperthyroidism patients were also compared in the study. Following sampling, methimazole starting at 30 mg daily was given to hyperthyroidism patients, and high-dose intravenous methylprednisolone was given to ophthalmopathy patients. TCR Vbeta CDR3 sequencing of fewer than 150 peripheral blood samples (under 45 ophthalmopathy, roughly 72 hyperthyroidism and approximately 17 progressor patients) is reported in the paper.

This clonotype has at least ten counts. The clone's antigen remains unknown. Qualities for individual bases were not recorded, and no much larger clone is one base off. Measured from the cysteine to the phenylalanine, the CDR3 is 16 residues long. Only the CDR3 region is kept as DNA, spanning 48 bases read in frame from base 1. The junction shows trimming of 0 bases on V and 0 bases on J, plus 8 bases between the germline ends. CDR1 and CDR2, looked up from the germline V gene, are KGHDR and SFDVKD. Stable Graves' hyperthyroidism was defined as no progression to ophthalmopathy during 18 months of follow-up. Hyperthyroidism patients were newly diagnosed, with disease duration under 2 months, and aged 18 to 65 years. Exclusion was applied to patients with uncontrolled infections, other autoimmune diseases, pregnancy or lactation. Diagnoses were established on the basis of clinical symptoms, serum thyroxine and TRAb, thyroid ultrasound, and orbital computed tomography. PBMCs were separated from over 9 ml of fresh peripheral blood using Ficoll-Paque density gradient centrifugation. Trizol reagent was used to extract total RNA, and RNA quality was then checked on an Agilent 2100 Bioanalyzer.

TCR beta CDR3 regions were amplified from RNA transcripts. The first round of RT-PCR for the TCR CDR3 was performed with the HTBI primer set and the Qiagen OneStep RT-PCR kit. The libraries were constructed in a second round of multiplex PCR and then size-selected and purified. Paired-end sequencing of the libraries was performed with 100 bp reads on an Illumina HiSeq2000. The original methods were these. SOAPnuke was used to process the raw data, removing reads that contained adapters or uncalled bases, had a mean Phred below 15, or lacked an exact match to the constant primer or identifier. High-quality paired reads were merged with COPE v1.2.5, and unique nucleotide sequences were defined as clonotypes. MiTCR v1.1 was used to align the clonotypes against IMGT TRBV, TRBD and TRBJ reference segments. Only V-J combinations with frequency above 0.0001, covering 98% to 99.2% of repertoires, were analysed. The TCS score was defined as F50 (clonal expansion) divided by E x V (chaos), with BLOSUM62-based TCRdist calculated between CDR3 peptides within each V-J. Welch's t-statistics and random forest reduced roughly 500 V-J features to about 12, which were used in a naive Bayes classifier (R e1071). TCRdb cleaned the public reads at Q25 with fastp, built clones with MiXCR and kept in-frame beta chains. Rows are unified per CDR3 protein, each entry keeping the most common DNA and genes. None of the V and J calls come from the authors' own analysis; TCRdb made them. The sample table contains roughly 700,000 distinct CDR3 sequences; only one count was recorded for 15% to 20% of them. The biggest ten clones account for about 14% of the sample.

What the research found in general, with its limitations: In validation, progression to ophthalmopathy was predicted by the model with roughly 69% sensitivity and under 85% specificity, a median of 6.5 months before onset. No statistical method was used to set the sample size in advance, and investigators knew the group allocation. Most expanded thyroid clonotypes (frequency above 0.001) were also detected in blood, suggesting blood repertoires may reflect thyroid immune responses. A model built on a 13 V-J signature distinguished ophthalmopathy from stable hyperthyroidism, reaching about 89% sensitivity and about 81% specificity in cross-validation and 80%/75% in testing.

The clonotype was recovered from a man between 45 and 60 years old with Graves' hyperthyroidism. The chain was built from TRBV24-1 and TRBJ2-1; a tentative D match to TRBD2 spans 6 bases. The sequencing sample was made of blood. The CDR3 protein is CATSDLAGSSYNEQFF. DNA sequence: TGTGCCACCAGTGATTTGGCGGGGAGCTCCTACAATGAGCAGTTCTTC.